The next 2 T cell receptor beta chains were all read from a single sample in a study of shared clonotypes between healthy human individuals. Method: immunoSEQ multiplex PCR; TCRdb's copy keeps in-frame clones and lacks some. This sample has some 2 million clones, with roughly 94% found just once. In the naive CD8 group, cells lacked CD45RO and were positively selected for CCR7, so terminally differentiated effector memory CD45RA+ cells were left out. The sample comprised naive CD8+ T cells sorted from blood. These receptors all stem from a man aged 18-30 years in good health.

The chain combines TRBV5-1 with TRBJ1-2; 7 bases agree with TRBD1. The CDR3 runs to 15 residues. Germline loops: CDR1 SGHRS, CDR2 YFSETQ. Unmatched junction bases numbered 6, after V lost 0 bases and J lost 4 bases. The CDR3 loop reads CASSLEGGGLYGYTF. CDR3 bases: TGCGCCAGCAGCTTGGAGGGAGGGGGCCTCTATGGCTACACCTTC. Combining the CDR3 with reference TRBV5-1 and TRBJ1-2 gives the whole variable domain KAGVTQTPRYLIKTRGQQVTLSCSPISGHRSVSWYQQTPGQGLQFLFEYFSETQRNKGNFPGRFSGRQFSNSRSEMNVSTLELGDSALYLCASSLEGGGLYGYTFGSGTRLTVV.

Turning to this clone: At one boundary the junction diverges from the germline segment, which might be a read error. The same CDR3 arises from other DNA sequences in this sample as well. The J gene is TRBJ2-1, the V gene TRBV7-7; 11 bases line up with TRBD2. Per the germline V gene, CDR1 is SSHAT and CDR2 is FNYEAQ (reference sequence). This CDR3 spans 15 amino acids. Written as DNA, the CDR3 is TGTGCTAGCAGCCTGCTAGCGGGAGGACTAAATGAGCAGTTCTTC. Protein sequence: CASSLLAGGLNEQFF.